This T cell receptor (beta chain) was sequenced in a study of blood T cell repertoires in COVID-19. Sequenced by immunoSEQ multiplex PCR; TCRdb stores in-frame clones only, minus some. The data hold some 220,000 clones, with around 84% observed a single time. V trimming: 3 bases; J trimming: 6 bases; junction bases outside the gene matches: 4. The CDR3 spans 14 residues. From germline, CDR1 is SQVTM and CDR2 ANQGSEA. The sequencing input was peripheral blood. The chain recombines TRBV29-1 with TRBJ2-1; 11 bases are shared with TRBD2. This TCR was recovered from a man aged 50-60 years with active or convalescent COVID-19. The CDR3 nucleotides are TGCAGCGTTGATAGCGGGGGGGTAGGCAATGAGCAGTTCTTC. Translating it yields CSVDSGGVGNEQFF.